One sample yielded the 30 T cell receptor beta chains listed below, sequenced in a study of response to subunit inactivated influenza vaccine. TCRdb reprocessed the RT-PCR reads via MiXCR and lists one record per CDR3 protein. This repertoire shows around 520,000 distinct CDR3 sequences, approximately 10% found once; its top ten account for more than 8.5%. The starting material was PBMCs from blood, obtained on the day of vaccination. The source of these receptors is a man aged 45 to 65 who received an inactivated influenza vaccine.

The chain is built from TRBV4-2 and TRBJ2-7; 8 positions match TRBD2. The CDR3 consists of 15 residues. Germline loops: CDR1 LGHNA, CDR2 YNFKEQ. V was pared by 6 bases and J by 6 bases, with 13 bases of the junction left unmatched. DNA of the CDR3: TGTGCCAGCAGTCCCCACCTTAGCGGGACGGGCGAGCAGTACTTC. Translation gives CASSPHLSGTGEQYF.

This clonotype was detected a few times. The V call is TRBV15, the J call TRBJ2-7, with 14 bases matching TRBD2. Germline V CDR1 and CDR2: LNHNV, YYDKDF (reference sequence). The CDR3 consists of 17 residues. After removal of 4 bases from V and 4 bases from J, the junction contained 9 bases not matched to a gene. CDR3 region: CATSKRLAGGLGYEQYF. CDR3 nucleotide sequence: TGTGCCACCAGCAAGAGACTAGCGGGAGGGTTGGGTTACGAGCAGTACTTC.

This clonotype was seen only a few times. The CDR3 loop is CASSSGNKETQYF. The CDR3 DNA sequence: TGTGCCAGCAGCTCGGGCAACAAGGAGACCCAGTACTTC. The chain couples TRBV28 to TRBJ2-5; D is undetermined. The CDR3 covers 13 residues. V lost 6 bases and J 5 bases, leaving 13 bases between the germline ends. Germline CDR1 MDHEN, CDR2 SYDVKM.

This clonotype occurred a few times. The CDR3 loop reads CASVLAGGGSGELFF. In nucleotides, the CDR3 is TGTGCCAGTGTCCTAGCGGGAGGAGGCTCTGGGGAGCTGTTTTTT. The rearrangement links TRBV28 to TRBJ2-2; 11 bases map to TRBD2. This CDR3 spans 15 amino acids. Germline CDR1 is MDHEN and CDR2 is SYDVKM. J was trimmed by 8 bases and V by 9 bases; bases with no gene match: 11.

The J gene is TRBJ1-6, the V gene TRBV9; no clear D. Per the germline V gene, CDR1 is SGDLS and CDR2 is YYNGEE. CDR3 size: 14 residues. V shed 0 bases and J shed 6 bases, with 7 bases lying between them. CDR3 protein: CASSVAVRNSPLHF. CDR3 DNA: TGTGCCAGCAGCGTAGCCGTTCGTAATTCACCCCTCCACTTT.

In nucleotides, the CDR3 is TGTGCCAGCAGCTTGGCCGTCTTGTGGGAAGGCACTGAAGCTTTCTTT. It specifies CASSLAVLWEGTEAFF. The V and J genes are TRBV5-8 and TRBJ1-1; D is ambiguous. CDR3 size: 16 residues. CDR1 is SGHTS and CDR2 is YDEGEE in the germline V gene. Trimming pared 0 bases from V and 4 bases from J, leaving 16 bases between.

This clonotype was picked up a small number of times. The chain joins TRBV11-3 to TRBJ2-1; 9 bases map to TRBD2. V was clipped by 6 bases and J by 1 base; unmatched bases: 4. This CDR3 contains 15 residues. Per germline, CDR1 SGHNT and CDR2 YENEEA. In nucleotides, the CDR3 is TGTGCCAGCAGGGAGCGGGAGGCTTCCTACAATGAGCAGTTCTTC. Its protein is CASREREASYNEQFF.

In this sample, this clonotype turned up a few times. The J gene is TRBJ1-2, the V gene TRBV6-2 or TRBV6-3; 8 positions match TRBD1. Germline V gene lookup returns CDR1 MNHEY and CDR2 SVGEGT. CDR3 length: 14 residues. After removal of 2 bases from V and 8 bases from J, the junction contained 7 bases not matched to a gene. The CDR3 spells CASSYMDRAAGYTF. The CDR3 coding sequence is TGTGCCAGCAGTTACATGGACAGGGCCGCCGGCTACACCTTC.

The sample holds a few counts of this clonotype. The CDR3 region is CASSQDNESPPQVRQPQHF. The CDR3 nucleotides are TGCGCCAGCAGCCAAGATAACGAGTCCCCCCCACAGGTTCGCCAGCCCCAGCATTTT. The gene calls are TRBV4-3 and TRBJ1-5; D possibly corresponds to TRBD1 (5 bases). V dropped 0 bases and J dropped 7 bases, with 25 bases sitting between them. From germline, CDR1 is LGHNA and CDR2 YSLEER. CDR3 length equals 19 residues.

There are many counts of this clonotype. CDR3 in DNA: TGTGCCAGCAGTGAGCGGCATTATAGCAATCAGCCCCAGCATTTT. This codes for CASSERHYSNQPQHF. The chain combines TRBV12-3 or TRBV12-4 with TRBJ1-5, with D uncertain. The CDR3 consists of 15 residues. Trimming left V 5 bases short and J 0 bases short, with 11 bases between.

This sequence joins TRBV20-1 and TRBJ2-1; tentatively, D is TRBD1 or TRBD2 (7 bases each). The germline V gene encodes CDR1 DFQATT and CDR2 SNEGSKA (reference sequence). V lost 6 bases and J lost 8, with 20 bases in between. This CDR3 region has 14 residues. The CDR3: CSAKAGGAVYEQFF. In DNA form, the CDR3 reads TGCAGTGCAAAGGCAGGGGGGGCCGTCTATGAGCAGTTCTTC.

This clonotype was counted between two and nine times. The V call is TRBV9, the J call TRBJ2-3, with D unclear. The V gene's germline CDR1 is SGDLS and CDR2 YYNGEE. The CDR3 loop spans 14 amino acids. The ends were cut back, 0 bases at V and 2 bases at J, with 7 bases in the middle. This chain's CDR3 is CASSVAVHTDTQYF. The CDR3 bases are TGTGCCAGCAGCGTAGCGGTTCACACAGATACGCAGTATTTT.

The chain has TRBV12-3 or TRBV12-4 and TRBJ2-5; 10 bases align to TRBD2. Trimming cost V 3 bases and J 1 base; bases outside gene matches: 2. This CDR3 spans 15 amino acids. CDR3 in amino acids: CASSFTSGVQETQYF. The CDR3 DNA reads as TGTGCCAGCAGTTTCACTAGCGGGGTCCAAGAGACCCAGTACTTC.

CDR3 amino acids: CASSSTGSDQETQYF. DNA of the CDR3: TGCGCCAGCAGCTCAACAGGGTCCGACCAAGAGACCCAGTACTTC. The chain is built from TRBV5-1 and TRBJ2-5, with D perhaps TRBD1 (6 bases). CDR1 SGHRS and CDR2 YFSETQ come from the germline V gene. CDR3 length equals 15 residues. V gave up 3 bases and J gave up 0 bases, with 12 bases separating them.

This clonotype was seen a handful of times. CDR3 in DNA: TGTGCCAGCAGTGCCCGGGACAGGGGGATTTCCTACGAGCAGTACTTC. Amino acids: CASSARDRGISYEQYF. The gene calls are TRBV12-3 or TRBV12-4 and TRBJ2-7; the match to TRBD1 covers 11 bases. This CDR3 contains 16 residues. V lost 5 bases to trimming and J lost 1 base; unmatched junction nucleotides: 7.

CDR3: CASSLSTEGLSDTQYF. The CDR3 DNA reads TGTGCCAGCAGCTTATCGACAGAGGGCCTCTCAGATACGCAGTATTTT. The V call is TRBV7-9, the J call TRBJ2-3; D could derive from TRBD1 or TRBD2 (5 bases each). The germline V gene encodes CDR1 SEHNR and CDR2 FQNEAQ (reference sequence). With 2 bases removed from V and 4 bases from J, the gap between germline ends came to 16 bases. The CDR3 is made up of 16 amino acids.

The chain couples TRBV12-3 or TRBV12-4 to TRBJ2-1; possible D gene TRBD2, 5 bases. This CDR3 contains 13 residues. V was trimmed by 5 bases and J by 5 bases, leaving 10 bases between them. The CDR3 loop reads CASSATSNNEQFF. The CDR3 nucleotides read TGTGCCAGCAGTGCAACTAGTAACAATGAGCAGTTCTTC.

V usage is TRBV12-3 or TRBV12-4 and J usage is TRBJ1-2, with 7 nucleotides matching TRBD1. This CDR3 has 13 amino acids. V dropped 4 bases and J dropped 4; count of bases not matched to a gene: 3. The DNA for the CDR3 is TGTGCCAGCAGTTCCCAGGGGGTCTATGGCTACACCTTC. Its protein is CASSSQGVYGYTF.

This clonotype was recorded at least ten times. DNA for the CDR3: TGCAGTGCCGGCCACTGGCGGGGGGAGGCAGATACGCAGTATTTT. As protein: CSAGHWRGEADTQYF. The chain is built from TRBV20-1 and TRBJ2-3, with TRBD2 matching over 8 bases. Germline V lookup: CDR1 DFQATT, CDR2 SNEGSKA (reference sequence). This CDR3 region has 15 residues. V trimming: 6 bases; J trimming: 4 bases; junction bases outside the gene matches: 12.

This clonotype showed up just a few times. The gene calls are TRBV6-5 and TRBJ2-3; D gene unclear. Between the trimmed V and J ends, which lost 3 bases and 2 bases, there was a span of 12 bases. The germline CDR1 and CDR2 sequences are MNHEY and SVGAGI. The CDR3 has 15 residues. CDR3 region: CASSYGRSFTDTQYF. The CDR3 nucleotides are TGTGCCAGCAGTTATGGGCGGAGTTTCACAGATACGCAGTATTTT.

In the case of this clonotype: One junction end disagrees with the germline gene, perhaps due to a read error. The chain links TRBV19 to TRBJ2-3; no reliable D call. From germline, CDR1 is LNHDA and CDR2 SQIVND (reference sequence). This CDR3 comprises 12 residues. The CDR3 coding sequence is TGTTCCAGTAGTATAAACACAGATACGCAGTATTTT. It yields the protein CSSSINTDTQYF.

The chain uses TRBV6-1 and TRBJ2-1, with D perhaps given as TRBD1 or TRBD2 (5 bases each). The V gene lost 5 bases and the J gene lost 2 bases, with 13 bases spanning the gap. CDR3 length: 15 residues. The germline gives CDR1 MNHNS, CDR2 SASEGT. The CDR3 is CASSQSPGPYNEQFF. Here the CDR3 DNA reads TGTGCCAGCAGTCAGAGTCCGGGACCCTACAATGAGCAGTTCTTC.

V usage is TRBV7-9 and J usage is TRBJ1-4; 10 bases agree with TRBD1. This CDR3 comprises 14 residues. The V gene's germline CDR1 is SEHNR and CDR2 FQNEAQ (reference sequence). V lost 5 bases, J lost 7 bases, and 4 bases stayed unmatched. CDR3 coding DNA: TGTGCCAGCAGCGCGACAGGGGGCGGTGAAAAACTGTTTTTT. Protein product: CASSATGGGEKLFF.

This clonotype turned up a few times. Here the CDR3 reads CASSLAMGHVGEKLFF. The CDR3 DNA sequence: TGTGCCAGCAGCTTAGCGATGGGACACGTGGGTGAAAAACTGTTTTTT. The chain employs TRBV7-6 and TRBJ1-4; possible D gene TRBD1, 6 bases. The V and J ends lost 0 bases and 7 bases respectively, with 15 bases between them. Germline CDR1 reads SGHVS; CDR2 reads FNYEAQ. This CDR3 contains 16 residues.

In its sample, this clonotype was seen a few times. This sequence joins TRBV9 and TRBJ2-7, with D maybe TRBD2 (5 bases). This CDR3 is built from 15 residues. The ends were cut back, 1 base at V and 5 bases at J, with 16 bases in the middle. Germline loops: CDR1 SGDLS, CDR2 YYNGEE. The CDR3 coding sequence is TGTGCCAGCAGCGTACGCGGGCCCGTCCCGGACGAGCAGTACTTC. Translation gives CASSVRGPVPDEQYF.

This clonotype was found a few times. This chain connects TRBV30 to TRBJ2-3; D call uncertain. Germline CDR1 is GTSNPN and CDR2 is SVGIG (reference sequence). V lost 1 base and J 12 bases, leaving 8 bases between the germline ends. The CDR3 totals 10 residues. The CDR3 protein is CAWSGTTQYF. The CDR3 region has the DNA TGTGCCTGGAGTGGGACCACACAGTATTTT.

In this sample, this clonotype turned up a few times. The V gene is TRBV5-6, the J gene TRBJ2-7; D may be TRBD1 (6 bases). Per the germline V gene, CDR1 is SGHDT and CDR2 is YYEEEE. This CDR3 is built from 14 residues. V was cut by 4 bases and J by 1 base, with 12 bases left in between. The DNA of the CDR3 is TGTGCCAGCAGCACACCCAGGGGTTCCTACGAGCAGTACTTC. This codes for CASSTPRGSYEQYF.

This clonotype was observed a handful of times. The J gene is TRBJ1-1, the V gene TRBV3-1; no clear D. The germline CDR1 and CDR2 sequences are LGHDT and YNNKEL (reference sequence). V lost 1 base, J lost 1 base, and 19 bases lay in between. The CDR3 has 18 amino acids. CDR3 bases: TGTGCCAGCAGCCAAGTTTTTATGGTCGGAGGAGGGAACACTGAAGCTTTCTTT. It yields the protein CASSQVFMVGGGNTEAFF.

J is TRBJ2-4 and V is TRBV4-3, with D perhaps being TRBD1 or TRBD2 (5 bases each). CDR3 length: 12 residues. The V gene lost 3 bases and the J gene lost 7 bases, with 7 bases spanning the gap. Germline assignment: CDR1 LGHNA and CDR2 YSLEER. CDR3 sequence: CASSQWGNIQYF. The CDR3 bases are TGCGCCAGCAGCCAGTGGGGGAACATTCAGTACTTC.

V usage is TRBV20-1 and J usage is TRBJ2-2; perhaps TRBD1 as D (5 bases). Germline CDR1 reads DFQATT; CDR2 reads SNEGSKA (reference sequence). The CDR3 covers 15 residues. Trimming pared 6 bases from V and 5 bases from J, leaving 19 bases between. The CDR3 spells CSASRRVGRTGELFF. CDR3 nucleotides: TGCAGTGCATCCCGCAGGGTCGGACGTACCGGGGAGCTGTTTTTT.